This TCR beta chain was sequenced for a study of blood T cell repertoires in COVID-19. The overall study: There were acute and convalescent COVID-19 samples, and they came from the United States, Italy and Spain.

Original data processing: Using reference gene primer amplification, nucleated cell counts were estimated. TCRdb's table, derived via immunoSEQ multiplex PCR, lists solely in-frame clones and lacks some. V, J and clone size are taken as reported in that table, and D and trimming were inferred from the DNA itself. The data hold under 85,000 clones, with around 80% observed a single time. Germline loops: CDR1 LNHDA, CDR2 SQIVND (reference sequence). The CDR3 has 14 amino acids. The germline V and J ends were trimmed by 6 bases and 7 bases, with 13 bases remaining between them. The sequence was collected from a man aged 50 or older with acute or convalescent COVID-19. The genes are TRBV19 and TRBJ1-6, with D perhaps matching TRBD1 (6 bases). Sequencing was done on a sample of peripheral blood. Here the CDR3 reads CASRGPGENSPLHF. The CDR3 DNA is TGTGCCAGTAGAGGCCCAGGGGAAAATTCACCCCTCCACTTT.